The clone carrying this TCR beta chain was observed a single time. Antigen: not known. The sample comes from a study of Ad26.COV2.S vaccination and SARS-CoV-2 variants. Background on the study: Once, or twice with 56 days between doses, Ad26.COV2.S was given intramuscularly.

Overall study findings and caveats: Greater spike-specific TCR breadth was seen in vaccine recipients than in placebo recipients. Non-spike TCR breadth showed similarity between vaccine and placebo recipients.

Treatment: some 20 received Ad26.COV2.S at low or high dose, single or two shots; roughly five received placebo; per-sample allocation not given. On day 63 after the first injection, vaccine and placebo recipients gave samples. Wuhan-strain spike was delivered by a replication-incompetent Ad26 vector. Profiled with immunoSEQ multiplex PCR; TCRdb holds only in-frame clones, not every one. The sample contains about 680,000 clones, 70% to 90% of which appear only once. The germline V gene has CDR1 LGHDT and CDR2 YNNKEL (reference sequence). With 5 bases clipped from V and 3 bases from J, the junction kept 8 bases outside the gene matches. The CDR3 extends over 15 amino acids.

The starting material was peripheral blood, obtained in a trial of Ad26.COV2.S vaccine versus placebo. This chain uses TRBV3-1 (or the pseudogene TRBV3-2) with TRBJ2-7, with 9 bases lining up with TRBD1. The TCR originated in a person between 18 and 65 years old who received the Ad26.COV2.S COVID-19 vaccine or a placebo. CDR3 in amino acids: CASSAQGQGHYEQYF. As DNA, the CDR3 is TGTGCCAGCAGCGCCCAGGGACAGGGCCACTACGAGCAGTACTTC.